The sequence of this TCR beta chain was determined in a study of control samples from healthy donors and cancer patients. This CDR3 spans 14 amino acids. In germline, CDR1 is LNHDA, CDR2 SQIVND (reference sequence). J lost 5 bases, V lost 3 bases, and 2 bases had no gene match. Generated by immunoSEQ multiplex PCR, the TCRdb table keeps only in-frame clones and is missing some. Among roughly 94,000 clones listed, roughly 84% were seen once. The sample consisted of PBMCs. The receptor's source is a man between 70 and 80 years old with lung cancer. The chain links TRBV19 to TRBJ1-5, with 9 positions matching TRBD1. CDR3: CASSMGQGDQPQHF. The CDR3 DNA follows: TGTGCCAGTAGTATGGGACAGGGAGATCAGCCCCAGCATTTT. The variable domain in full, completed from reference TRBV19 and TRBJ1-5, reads DGGITQSPKYLFRKEGQNVTLSCEQNLNHDAMYWYRQDPGQGLRLIYYSQIVNDFQKGDIAEGYSVSREKKESFPLTVTSAQKNPTAFYLCASSMGQGDQPQHFGDGTRLSIL.